This TCR beta chain was obtained from a study of blood T cell repertoires in COVID-19. In the study overall: Sample material is recorded as cDNA or gDNA derived from T cells, B-cell-depleted T cells, or PBMCs.

Per the study methods: Reference gene primer amplification yielded estimated nucleated cell counts. The table came from immunoSEQ multiplex PCR; TCRdb's copy has only in-frame clones and leaves some out. V and J calls and clone size follow that table, whereas D and trimming were derived from the DNA. The data contain about 230,000 clones, roughly four fifths of them seen just once; the ten biggest clones take up around 7.2%. This CDR3 comprises 14 residues. Sequences were obtained from peripheral blood. The chain couples TRBV21-1 to TRBJ2-1; whether TRBD1, the table's D call, matches the DNA was not checked. TRBV21-1 is a pseudogene. The sequence derives from a woman aged 50 to 60 with acute or convalescent COVID-19. The CDR3, as DNA: TGTGCCAGCAGCAAAGCGGACAGGAAGAATGAGCAGTTCTTC. It codes for CASSKADRKNEQFF.